This TCR beta chain emerged from a study of T cells in Graves' hyperthyroidism and ophthalmopathy. Study-level background: Peripheral blood was taken when the disease was first diagnosed, before any treatment began.

A note on this clonotype: As yet, its antigen is unknown.

This sample holds PBMCs from 8.5 to 10 ml fresh peripheral blood. General study results and limits: Patients with ophthalmopathy were separated from those with stable hyperthyroidism by a 13 V-J model. Model predictions of ophthalmopathy came a median approximately 6.2 months before onset.

There were TCR beta CDR3 regions amplified from RNA transcripts. The HTBI primer set served for first-round RT-PCR of the TCR CDR3. TCRdb processed the multiplex PCR reads anew with MiXCR; each CDR3 protein has one entry. The sample gives approximately 600,000 distinct CDR3 sequences, roughly 20% of which show up once; 34% is in the top ten. Trimming at V came to 3 bases and at J to 7 bases, leaving 8 bases not matched to a gene. The CDR3 runs to 16 residues. CDR1 and CDR2 from the germline V gene are MNHGY and SVAAGI. The rearrangement uses TRBV6-9 and TRBJ2-1; 11 bases are shared with TRBD2. The TCR originated in a young man with Graves' ophthalmopathy. Source material: blood. CDR3 protein: CASSYGASGRLNEQFF. The CDR3 DNA reads as TGTGCCAGCAGTTACGGGGCTAGCGGGAGGTTGAATGAGCAGTTCTTC.